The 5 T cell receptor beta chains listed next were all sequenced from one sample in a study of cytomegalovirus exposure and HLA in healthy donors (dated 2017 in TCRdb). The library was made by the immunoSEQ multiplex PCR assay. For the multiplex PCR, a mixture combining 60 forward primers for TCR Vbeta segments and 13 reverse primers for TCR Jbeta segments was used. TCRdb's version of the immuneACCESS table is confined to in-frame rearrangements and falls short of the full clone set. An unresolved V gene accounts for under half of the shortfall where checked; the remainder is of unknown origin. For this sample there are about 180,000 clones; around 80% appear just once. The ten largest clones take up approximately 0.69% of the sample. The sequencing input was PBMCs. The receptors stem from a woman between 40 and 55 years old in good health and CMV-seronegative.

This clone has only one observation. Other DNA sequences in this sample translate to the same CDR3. CDR3 nucleotides: TGTGCCAGCAGAGAAGGAGGACTTGGCTACACCTTC. Translation: CASREGGLGYTF. The chain carries TRBV27 and TRBJ1-2; D remains ambiguous. V lost 6 bases to trimming and J lost 7 bases, with 12 bases between them. CDR1 MNHEY and CDR2 SMNVEV come from the germline V gene (reference sequence). The CDR3 sequence is 12 residues long.

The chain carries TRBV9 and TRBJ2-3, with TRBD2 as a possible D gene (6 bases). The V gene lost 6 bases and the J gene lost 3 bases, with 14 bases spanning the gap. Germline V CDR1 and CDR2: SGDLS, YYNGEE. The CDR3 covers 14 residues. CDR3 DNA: TGTGCCAGCAAGGAGGGAATTAGGACAGATACGCAGTATTTT. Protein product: CASKEGIRTDTQYF.

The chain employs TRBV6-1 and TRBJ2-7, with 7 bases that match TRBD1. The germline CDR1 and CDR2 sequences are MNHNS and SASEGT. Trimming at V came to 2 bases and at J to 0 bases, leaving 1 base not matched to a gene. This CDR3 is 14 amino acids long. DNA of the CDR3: TGTGCCAGCAGTGAAAACAGGGGCTCCTACGAGCAGTACTTC. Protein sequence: CASSENRGSYEQYF.

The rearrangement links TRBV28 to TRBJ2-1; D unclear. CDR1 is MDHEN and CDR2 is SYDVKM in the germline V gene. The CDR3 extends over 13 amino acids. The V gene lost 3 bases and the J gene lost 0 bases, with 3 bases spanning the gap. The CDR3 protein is CASSFNSYNEQFF. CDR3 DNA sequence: TGTGCCAGCAGTTTTAACTCCTACAATGAGCAGTTCTTC. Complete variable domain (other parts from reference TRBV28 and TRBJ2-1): DVKVTQSSRYLVKRTGEKVFLECVQDMDHENMFWYRQDPGLGLRLIYFSYDVKMKEKGDIPEGYSVSREKKERFSLILESASTNQTSMYLCASSFNSYNEQFFGPGTRLTVL.

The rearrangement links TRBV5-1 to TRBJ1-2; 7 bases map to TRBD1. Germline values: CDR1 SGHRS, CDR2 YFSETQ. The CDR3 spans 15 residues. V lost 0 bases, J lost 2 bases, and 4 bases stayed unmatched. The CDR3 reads CASSLGPGGNYGYTF. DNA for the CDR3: TGCGCCAGCAGCTTGGGGCCAGGGGGAAACTATGGCTACACCTTC.